Each of the 7 T cell receptor beta chains below was sequenced from the same sample in a study of tumor and adjacent non-tumor tissue in lung cancer. This sample's RNA came from whole unsorted tissue. TCRbeta libraries were built with three rounds of nested PCR, modified from ARM-PCR. From the multiplex PCR reads, TCRdb called clonotypes with MiXCR, one entry per CDR3 protein. In the table there are about 90,000 distinct CDR3 sequences, 61% of which are singletons. The sequenced sample consisted of lung tumor tissue. The source is a man between 65 and 85 years old with non-small cell lung cancer.

The rearrangement joins TRBV6-5 to TRBJ2-3; possible D gene TRBD2, 5 bases. The CDR3 sequence is 15 residues long. V lost 6 bases, J lost 4 bases, and 17 bases lay in between. Germline V gives CDR1 MNHEY, CDR2 SVGAGI. CDR3 sequence reads: CASRILARGSDTQYF. The CDR3 region has the DNA TGTGCCAGCAGAATTCTGGCGAGAGGGTCAGATACGCAGTATTTT.

For this clonotype: Mismatch with germline at one junction end may stem from a read error. V is TRBV29-1 and J is TRBJ2-7; tentatively, D is TRBD2 (6 bases). This CDR3 comprises 13 residues. Germline V gene lookup returns CDR1 SQVTM and CDR2 ANQGSEA. The CDR3 nucleotides read TGTAGCGTCCTAACGGGACTCGGGTACGAGCAGTACTTC. Protein sequence: CSVLTGLGYEQYF.

The sample holds one count of this clonotype. The chain links TRBV12-3 or TRBV12-4 to TRBJ2-1, with D tentatively TRBD1 (8 bases). The CDR3 has 15 residues. Deletions cut 3 bases from V and 8 bases from J, with 17 bases between. The CDR3 here is CASSFYRGGSDEQFF. Written as DNA, the CDR3 is TGTGCCAGCAGTTTTTACAGGGGGGGATCCGATGAGCAGTTCTTC.

The chain carries TRBV11-2 and TRBJ2-1; D not certain. The CDR3 runs to 12 residues. Trimming shortened V by 6 bases and J by 10 bases, and 13 bases separated the two germline ends. The V gene's germline CDR1 is SGHAT and CDR2 FQNNGV. CDR3 sequence (DNA): TGTGCCAGCAGGGCAGGCACTATCGAGCAGTTCTTC. This gives the protein CASRAGTIEQFF.

This clonotype has more than one count but fewer than ten. At one end the junction does not follow the germline gene, possibly because of a read error. The rearrangement uses TRBV6-5 and TRBJ1-5; unclear D gene. CDR3 length: 13 residues. CDR1 is MNHEY and CDR2 is SVGAGI in the germline V gene. The DNA for the CDR3 is TGTGCCGGCAGGACCAATAGCAATCAGCCCCAGCATTTT. As protein: CAGRTNSNQPQHF.

Notes on this clonotype: Just one base apart from a much larger clone, this may be a read error. The chain has TRBV12-3 or TRBV12-4 and TRBJ2-3; TRBD1 matches 12 bases. This CDR3 has 15 amino acids. DNA for the CDR3: TGTGTCAGCAGGCCCGGGACAGGGGGCAGGGATACGCAGTATTTT. Amino acid sequence: CVSRPGTGGRDTQYF.

Concerning this clonotype itself: This clone may be a read error of a much larger clone one base away. The chain joins TRBV24-1 to TRBJ2-1; 7 bases are shared with TRBD1. Trimming removed 5 bases from V and 3 bases from J; junction bases left unmatched: 3. The CDR3 sequence is 14 residues long. Germline lookup yields CDR1 KGHDR and CDR2 SFDVKD. CDR3 amino acids: CATSVTGDYNEQFF. The CDR3 bases are TGTGCCACCAGTGTAACAGGGGACTACAATGAGCAGTTCTTC.